Included here is one T cell receptor beta chain sequence, with context. MiXCR, applied by TCRdb to the 5' RACE reads, yields one record per CDR3 protein. The table lists some 48,000 distinct CDR3 sequences, about 6.2% of them singletons. These data belong to a study of early T cells in non-severe SARS-CoV-2 infection. V shed 1 base and J 7 bases; nucleotides not matched to a gene: 5. The CDR3 covers 14 residues. CDR1 is LGHNA and CDR2 is YNFKEQ in the germline V gene. This receptor was taken from an adult who was a healthcare worker with PCR-confirmed SARS-CoV-2 infection or an uninfected control (not recorded which). The chain combines TRBV4-2 with TRBJ2-7; 9 nucleotides agree with TRBD2. This specimen consisted of whole blood, obtained at baseline. The CDR3 sequence is CASSQGTSVGEQYF. CDR3 nucleotide sequence: TGTGCCAGCAGCCAAGGGACTAGCGTGGGTGAGCAGTACTTC.